One and the same sample provided the 15 T cell receptor beta chains below, sequenced in a study of low-dose radiotherapy and immunotherapy resistance in tumors. TRAV- and TRBV-specific primers, spanning alpha and beta chains, primed first-strand cDNA. TCR amplification ran 20 PCR cycles using constant-region and V-primer adapter primers. TCRdb processed the reads anew with MiXCR; each CDR3 protein has one entry. Here the sample spans just over 14,000 distinct CDR3 sequences, less than 55% being singletons. These receptors all stem from a human donor with advanced metastatic prostate, ovarian, gallbladder or colorectal cancer (not recorded which). This table probably holds off-target reads from a library built for another chain.

CDR3 amino acids: CASSQNLVETQYF. The CDR3 DNA follows: TGTGCCAGCAGCCAAAATTTGGTTGAGACCCAGTACTTC. The rearrangement uses TRBV3-1 and TRBJ2-5; D not certain. This CDR3 is built from 13 residues. The germline CDR1 and CDR2 sequences are LGHDT and YNNKEL (reference sequence). Trimming shortened V by 2 bases and J by 5 bases, and 9 bases separated the two germline ends.

The chain is built from TRBV19 and TRBJ2-2; D possibly corresponds to TRBD2 (6 bases). The ends were cut back, 7 bases at V and 1 base at J, with 13 bases in the middle. This CDR3 has 15 residues. From germline, CDR1 is LNHDA and CDR2 SQIVND (reference sequence). The CDR3 sequence: CASKGLARNTGELFF. The CDR3 DNA reads as TGTGCCAGTAAGGGGCTAGCGAGGAACACCGGGGAGCTGTTTTTT.

The chain couples TRBV7-6 to TRBJ2-3; unclear D gene. The CDR3 has 12 amino acids. CDR1 SGHVS and CDR2 FNYEAQ come from the germline V gene. Trimming cost V 1 base and J 6 bases, with 5 bases left between them. The DNA of the CDR3 is TGTGCCAGCAGCTTAGTCGTGGATACGCAGTATTTT. Protein sequence: CASSLVVDTQYF.

This clonotype has just a few counts. The DNA of the CDR3 is TGTGCCAGCAGCATAGGGGGAGGCGGCTACACCTTC. Translating gives CASSIGGGGYTF. J is TRBJ1-2 and V is TRBV7-2; possibly TRBD1 for D (6 bases). Trimming removed 5 bases at V and 8 bases at J, with 12 bases between. The CDR3 loop spans 12 amino acids. CDR1 and CDR2 (germline): SGHTA, FQGNSA.

In this sample, this clonotype turned up once. The V gene is TRBV28, the J gene TRBJ1-3; D unclear. The germline gives CDR1 MDHEN, CDR2 SYDVKM. V lost 7 bases, J lost 0 bases, and 7 bases lay in between. The CDR3 is made up of 13 amino acids. Here the CDR3 DNA reads TGTGCCAGCATCAGGTACTCTGGAAACACCATATATTTT. It encodes CASIRYSGNTIYF.

This chain joins TRBV10-3 and TRBJ1-5; D is ambiguous. CDR3 length equals 14 residues. Trimming took off 5 bases at V and 6 bases at J, with 14 bases between the two ends. Germline CDR1 reads ENHRY; CDR2 reads SYGVKD. The CDR3 bases are TGTGCCATCAGTTCGGGAGGGATGGCTCAGCCCCAGCATTTT. It encodes CAISSGGMAQPQHF.

The gene calls are TRBV2 and TRBJ2-6; D tentatively reads TRBD1 or TRBD2 (6 bases each). Per the germline V gene, CDR1 is SNHLY and CDR2 is FYNNEI. The CDR3 contains 18 residues. V shed 4 bases and J shed 2 bases, with 18 bases lying between them. CDR3 coding DNA: TGTGCCAGCAGTGTTCTCGGGGGCTCTATAACTGGGGCCAACGTCCTGACTTTC. Translated: CASSVLGGSITGANVLTF.

V usage is TRBV5-4 and J usage is TRBJ2-7; the match to TRBD1 covers 11 bases. The CDR3 sequence is 15 residues long. Germline values: CDR1 SGHNT, CDR2 YYREEE (reference sequence). The V gene end was trimmed by 3 bases and the J gene end by 0 bases; junction bases not matched to a gene: 2. The CDR3 DNA reads as TGTGCCAGCAGCTGGACAGGGGGCGCCTCCTACGAGCAGTACTTC. As protein: CASSWTGGASYEQYF.

The J gene is TRBJ1-3, the V gene TRBV13, with TRBD1 matching over 9 bases. This CDR3 comprises 14 residues. CDR1 and CDR2 (germline): PRHDT, FYEKMQ (reference sequence). Trimming took 5 bases from V and 7 from J; bases not matched to a gene: 6. The CDR3 bases are TGTGCCAGCAGCCCTAGGACAGGGGTGAACACCATATATTTT. Translated: CASSPRTGVNTIYF.

The gene calls are TRBV11-3 and TRBJ2-3, with TRBD2 matching over 7 bases. The CDR3 has 18 amino acids. J gave up 0 bases and V 1 base, and 10 bases lay outside the gene matches. The V gene's germline CDR1 is SGHNT and CDR2 YENEEA. Here the CDR3 reads CASSLAPFGAGSTDTQYF. DNA of the CDR3: TGTGCCAGCAGCTTAGCCCCCTTTGGAGCGGGGAGCACAGATACGCAGTATTTT.

Comments on this clonotype: Sequence at one end of the junction differs from germline and may be a read error. CDR3 nucleotide sequence: TGTGCCAGCAGCTTTTGGGGGGCTGAAGCTTTCTTT. Translation: CASSFWGAEAFF. The chain employs TRBV5-3 and TRBJ1-1, with D perhaps TRBD1 (5 bases). Being an ORF, TRBV5-3 has a function that is uncertain. The CDR3 has 12 residues.

The chain carries TRBV28 and TRBJ1-4; TRBD1 matches at 11 bases. CDR3 length: 16 residues. CDR1 and CDR2 from the germline V gene are MDHEN and SYDVKM. With 2 bases clipped from V and 10 bases from J, the junction kept 9 bases outside the gene matches. The chain's CDR3 is CASSLLYAGTGGKLFF. The CDR3 nucleotides read TGTGCCAGCAGTTTACTCTATGCCGGGACAGGGGGAAAACTGTTTTTT. The whole variable domain, remainder taken from reference TRBV28 and TRBJ1-4, is DVKVTQSSRYLVKRTGEKVFLECVQDMDHENMFWYRQDPGLGLRLIYFSYDVKMKEKGDIPEGYSVSREKKERFSLILESASTNQTSMYLCASSLLYAGTGGKLFFGSGTQLSVL.

Only a few counts were recorded for this clonotype. The chain carries TRBV10-3 and TRBJ2-1; 7 nucleotides align to TRBD2. CDR1 and CDR2 (germline): ENHRY, SYGVKD. The length of the CDR3 is 15 residues. Trimming cost V 0 bases and J 2 bases; bases outside gene matches: 1. The CDR3 is CAISESREAYNEQFF. CDR3 in DNA: TGTGCCATCAGTGAGTCACGGGAGGCCTACAATGAGCAGTTCTTC.

The chain combines TRBV28 with TRBJ1-5; possibly TRBD1 for D (5 bases). The CDR3 spans 14 residues. The germline V and J ends were trimmed by 3 bases and 10 bases, with 16 bases remaining between them. CDR1 and CDR2 from the germline V gene are MDHEN and SYDVKM. The CDR3 region is CASSFQGGGSPQHF. CDR3 bases: TGTGCCAGCAGTTTTCAGGGTGGTGGTTCCCCCCAGCATTTT.

This clonotype was counted a single time. The chain employs TRBV6-2 or TRBV6-3 and TRBJ2-1, with D hard to call. The CDR3 extends over 16 amino acids. The V end was cut by 7 bases, the J end by 0 bases, with 16 bases between. Germline CDR1 MNHEY, CDR2 SVGEGT. CDR3 region: CASKWSFSSSYNEQFF. CDR3 nucleotides: TGTGCCAGCAAGTGGTCTTTTTCAAGCTCCTACAATGAGCAGTTCTTC.